These 10 T cell receptor beta chains came from one sample sequenced in a study of T cells in Graves' hyperthyroidism and ophthalmopathy. RNA transcripts were the template for amplifying TCR beta CDR3 regions. Using the HTBI primer set, a first-round RT-PCR was run on the TCR CDR3. Each CDR3 protein is one row after TCRdb ran MiXCR on the multiplex PCR reads. Of over 350,000 distinct CDR3 sequences detected, more than 13% appear once; the ten largest clones hold approximately 29%. Sequencing was carried out using blood. These TCRs come from a man in his fifties or sixties with Graves' ophthalmopathy.

The chain uses TRBV5-4 and TRBJ2-1; D is ambiguous. V was pared by 1 base and J by 0 bases, with 14 bases between. Germline loops: CDR1 SGHNT, CDR2 YYREEE (reference sequence). There are 17 residues in the CDR3. The CDR3 spells CASSLNGGASSYNEQFF. CDR3 bases: TGTGCCAGCAGCTTGAATGGCGGAGCGAGCTCCTACAATGAGCAGTTCTTC.

This clonotype was found many times. The chain is built from TRBV7-9 and TRBJ1-2; TRBD1 aligns across 7 bases. In germline, CDR1 is SEHNR, CDR2 FQNEAQ (reference sequence). The CDR3 runs to 16 residues. The V and J ends lost 5 bases and 0 bases, in that order; junction bases with no gene match: 9. CDR3 residues: CASSPPWTGPNYGYTF. The DNA of the CDR3 is TGTGCCAGCAGCCCACCCTGGACAGGACCTAACTATGGCTACACCTTC.

This clonotype showed up just a few times. The chain joins TRBV20-1 to TRBJ2-5; possible D gene TRBD1, 6 bases. The CDR3 has 15 amino acids. The V end lost 3 bases, the J end lost 3 bases, and 17 bases lay between the germline ends. Germline CDR1 and CDR2: DFQATT and SNEGSKA (reference sequence). This CDR3 reads CSASGRRGDEETQYF. The CDR3 region has the DNA TGCAGTGCTAGCGGGCGCAGGGGCGATGAAGAGACCCAGTACTTC.

This clonotype appeared many times. The chain recombines TRBV3-1 with TRBJ2-1, with a weak D call TRBD1 (6 bases). CDR3 length equals 15 residues. CDR1 is LGHDT and CDR2 is YNNKEL in the germline V gene (reference sequence). Trimming stripped 1 base from V and 8 bases from J, with 15 bases between. The CDR3 region has the DNA TGTGCCAGCAGCCAAGGCAGGGACACCGGCGATGAGCAGTTCTTC. Protein product: CASSQGRDTGDEQFF.

This clonotype came up a few times. The chain has TRBV29-1 and TRBJ2-5; 9 nucleotides align to TRBD1. J lost 5 bases, V lost 0 bases, and 7 bases had no gene match. The CDR3 extends over 15 amino acids. The germline V gene has CDR1 SQVTM and CDR2 ANQGSEA. CDR3 sequence (DNA): TGCAGCGTTGAAGACCTACAGGGGGCGGCGGAGACCCAGTACTTC. Translation: CSVEDLQGAAETQYF.

The chain recombines TRBV19 with TRBJ1-1; D is possibly TRBD1 (5 bases). The CDR3 has 14 amino acids. Germline V gives CDR1 LNHDA, CDR2 SQIVND (reference sequence). The V end lost 6 bases, the J end lost 2 bases, and 13 bases lay between the germline ends. DNA for the CDR3: TGTGCCAGTAGGACGGGACTTTATAACACTGAAGCTTTCTTT. This codes for CASRTGLYNTEAFF. The full variable domain, completed using reference TRBV19 and TRBJ1-1, is DGGITQSPKYLFRKEGQNVTLSCEQNLNHDAMYWYRQDPGQGLRLIYYSQIVNDFQKGDIAEGYSVSREKKESFPLTVTSAQKNPTAFYLCASRTGLYNTEAFFGQGTRLTVV.

This clonotype showed up many times. The chain is built from TRBV6-1 and TRBJ1-2, with 8 bases that match TRBD1. Germline CDR1 and CDR2: MNHNS and SASEGT. The CDR3 sequence is 13 residues long. Losses at the gene ends were 7 bases for V and 2 bases for J; bases not matched to a gene: 3. CDR3 residues: CASTDRGNYGYTF. The CDR3 region has the DNA TGTGCCAGCACAGACAGGGGAAACTATGGCTACACCTTC.

This chain connects TRBV27 to TRBJ1-1; D gene uncertain. Germline-derived CDR1 and CDR2 are MNHEY and SMNVEV (reference sequence). The CDR3 is 13 residues long. Trimming shortened V by 5 bases and J by 2 bases, and 9 bases separated the two germline ends. The CDR3: CASSPMSNTEAFF. Here the CDR3 DNA reads TGTGCCAGCAGTCCCATGTCTAACACTGAAGCTTTCTTT.

This clonotype came up a few times. The genes are TRBV28 and TRBJ2-2; 10 nucleotides align to TRBD2. J was trimmed by 7 bases and V by 5 bases; bases with no gene match: 7. The CDR3 is made up of 15 amino acids. CDR1 and CDR2 from the germline V gene are MDHEN and SYDVKM. The chain's CDR3 is CASSTLAGAGGELFF. Here the CDR3 DNA reads TGTGCCAGCAGTACCCTAGCGGGAGCGGGCGGGGAGCTGTTTTTT.

This clonotype occurred many times. The chain uses TRBV4-1 and TRBJ2-5; possible D gene TRBD1, 6 bases. The CDR3 covers 14 residues. V was trimmed by 5 bases and J by 2 bases, leaving 12 bases between them. CDR1 is MGHRA, CDR2 YSYEKL, per germline. The CDR3 reads CASSKDSTQETQYF. The CDR3 DNA reads TGCGCCAGCAGCAAGGACAGCACGCAAGAGACCCAGTACTTC.